The rows below give T cell receptor beta chains drawn from one sample of a study of tumor and adjacent non-tumor tissue in lung cancer. TCRdb called the multiplex PCR reads again in MiXCR, with one record for every CDR3 protein. The sample lists more than 75,000 distinct CDR3 sequences, under 70% seen once, with around 12% in the top ten. Specimen: lung tumor tissue. These receptor sequences come from a woman aged 65 to 85 with non-small cell lung cancer. Both conserved end residues are part of each CDR3. D genes are given only for firm matches. For some rows the clone size is stated as once, few or many, or as a class when expanded; others skip it.

>TRBV28|-|TRBJ2-3|18|TRBD2
CASCFTPGLAGSTDTQYF
TGTGCCAGCTGTTTCACTCCTGGATTAGCGGGTTCCACAGATACGCAGTATTTT
>TRBV6-5|-|TRBJ2-2|15|-
CASSFGHINTGELFF
TGTGCCAGCAGTTTTGGCCATATCAACACCGGGGAGCTGTTTTTT
>TRBV12-3/TRBV12-4|-|TRBJ2-2|16|TRBD2
CASSRLASSNTEEPFF
TGTGCCAGCAGCCGACTAGCGTCCTCGAACACCGAGGAGCCGTTTTTT
>TRBV11-1|-|TRBJ2-1|14|TRBD2
CATSPWEGRYEQFF
TGTGCCACCAGCCCGTGGGAGGGCCGCTATGAGCAGTTTTTC
>TRBV29-1|-|TRBJ2-3|12|-
CNVDYSMDTQYF
TGCAACGTTGACTATAGCATGGATACGCAATATTTT
>TRBV12-3/TRBV12-4|-|TRBJ2-1|20|TRBD2
CASTQRPAFVRTSGKGEQFF
TGTGCCAGCACCCAACGTCCAGCCTTTGTCCGGACTAGCGGAAAGGGGGAGCAGTTCTTC
>TRBV5-4|-|TRBJ1-4|15|-
CASSPPGSIVEKLFF
TGTGCCAGCAGCCCTCCAGGGTCAATCGTTGAAAAACTGTTTTTT
>TRBV6-1|once|TRBJ1-1|14|-
CASPGPPPSAEAFF
TGCGCCAGCCCGGGACCACCCCCTAGTGCTGAAGCTTTCTTT
>TRBV6-1|-|TRBJ2-7|12|-
CTSSETFYEQYF
TGTACCAGCAGTGAGACATTTTACGAGCAGTACTTC
>TRBV6-6|-|TRBJ2-7|12|-
CVSSRQGGEQYF
TGTGTCAGCAGTCGCCAGGGTGGCGAGCAGTACTTC
>TRBV28|-|TRBJ2-3|12|-
CASGLFNQPQYF
TGTGCCAGCGGATTATTCAATCAGCCCCAGTATTTT
>TRBV4-1|-|TRBJ2-3|17|-
CASSQTRLTRPSDTQYF
TGCGCCAGCAGCCAAACCAGGTTGACAAGACCCTCGGATACGCAATATTTT
>TRBV12-3/TRBV12-4|-|TRBJ1-2|12|-
CASSTWTDGYTF
TGTGCCAGCAGTACATGGACTGATGGCTACACATTC
>TRBV11-2|many|TRBJ2-1|19|TRBD2
CASSLEWGLAGVNYNEQFF
TGTGCCAGCAGCTTAGAGTGGGGACTAGCGGGAGTTAACTACAATGAGCAGTTCTTC
>TRBV28|-|TRBJ2-7|13|TRBD2
CAGRTSGSYEQYF
TGTGCCGGCAGGACTAGCGGGAGCTACGAGCAGTATTTC
>TRBV6-6|many|TRBJ2-5|17|TRBD2
CASRTPVYAGREETQYF
TGTGCCAGCAGAACCCCAGTCTACGCAGGGAGGGAAGAGACCCAGTACTTC
>TRBV5-1|-|TRBJ1-5|15|-
CASSMGSSTNQPQHF
TGCGCCAGCAGCATGGGATCCAGCACCAATCAGCCCCAGCATTTT
>TRBV11-3|-|TRBJ2-2|18|-
CASCLKGYGRANTGELFF
TGTGCCAGCTGCTTAAAAGGTTACGGACGGGCGAACACCGGGGAGCTATTTTTT
>TRBV6-5|-|TRBJ2-7|16|TRBD2
CASSSMTSGNSYERYF
TGTGCCAGCAGTTCCATGACTAGCGGGAACTCCTACGAACGGTACTTC
>TRBV12-3/TRBV12-4|-|TRBJ1-1|13|-
CANSEAKNTEAFF
TGTGCCAACAGTGAGGCTAAGAACACTGAAGCTTTCTTC
>TRBV29-1|-|TRBJ1-6|13|-
CSVATGQNSTLNF
TGCAGCGTTGCGACAGGCCAAAATTCAACCCTCAACTTT
>TRBV28|many|TRBJ1-5|15|TRBD1
CASSPGQPNHQPQHF
TGTGCCAGCAGCCCGGGACAGCCCAACCATCAGCCCCAGCATTTT
>TRBV4-1|-|TRBJ2-1|17|TRBD1
CASSLPLTGEPYNDQFF
TGCGCCAGTAGCCTCCCCCTCACAGGGGAACCTTACAATGATCAGTTCTTT
>TRBV11-1|-|TRBJ1-2|14|-
CVSSHSGVGYGYTF
TGTGTCAGCAGTCATTCGGGAGTTGGTTATGGCTACACTTTC
>TRBV20-1|-|TRBJ2-1|15|-
CRARTGGWVNNEQIF
TGCAGAGCTAGAACCGGCGGGTGGGTCAACAATGAGCAGATCTTC
>TRBV24-1|few|TRBJ2-5|16|TRBD2
CATSELAGKPQETQYF
TGTGCCACCAGTGAGCTAGCGGGGAAGCCCCAAGAGACCCAGTACTTC
>TRBV6-1|-|TRBJ1-5|13|-
CSSDLNSDQPQHF
TGTTCCAGCGACTTGAATAGCGATCAGCCCCAGCATTTT
>TRBV5-1|few|TRBJ2-7|14|-
CASSRDSYSYERYF
TGCGCCAGCAGCCGGGACTCCTACTCCTACGAGCGGTACTTC
>TRBV7-9|few|TRBJ1-2|12|-
CASSQQIYGYTF
TGTGCCAGCAGCCAACAGATCTATGGCTACACCTTC
>TRBV13|-|TRBJ2-7|15|-
CVSSLVASPHHEQYF
TGTGTCAGCAGCTTAGTTGCTAGTCCTCACCACGAGCAGTACTTC
>TRBV6-2/TRBV6-3|many|TRBJ2-6|19|TRBD1
CACWGDRRKISSGANVLTF
TGTGCCTGCTGGGGGGACAGGAGAAAGATAAGCTCTGGGGCCAACGTCCTGACTTTC
>TRBV29-1|-|TRBJ2-7|12|TRBD1
CSITTGGYEQYF
TGCAGCATTACTACAGGGGGCTACGAGCAGTACTTC
>TRBV4-1|-|TRBJ1-1|14|-
CASSYRTEDTEAFF
TGCGCCAGCAGTTACCGGACAGAGGACACTGAAGCTTTCTTT
>TRBV18|-|TRBJ1-5|13|-
CASSPARDQPQHF
TGTGCCAGCTCCCCAGCTCGGGATCAGCCCCAGCATTTT
>TRBV7-9|-|TRBJ2-1|14|-
CARSLSMAYNEQSF
TGTGCCCGCAGCTTAAGCATGGCCTACAATGAGCAGTCCTTC
>TRBV12-3/TRBV12-4|-|TRBJ1-5|16|-
CASSSGVMGGDQPQHF
TGTGCCAGCAGTTCGGGGGTCATGGGGGGCGATCAGCCCCAGCATTTT
>TRBV6-6|many|TRBJ2-3|15|-
CASRKKQASADTQYF
TGTGCCAGCAGAAAAAAGCAGGCTAGCGCAGATACGCAGTATTTT